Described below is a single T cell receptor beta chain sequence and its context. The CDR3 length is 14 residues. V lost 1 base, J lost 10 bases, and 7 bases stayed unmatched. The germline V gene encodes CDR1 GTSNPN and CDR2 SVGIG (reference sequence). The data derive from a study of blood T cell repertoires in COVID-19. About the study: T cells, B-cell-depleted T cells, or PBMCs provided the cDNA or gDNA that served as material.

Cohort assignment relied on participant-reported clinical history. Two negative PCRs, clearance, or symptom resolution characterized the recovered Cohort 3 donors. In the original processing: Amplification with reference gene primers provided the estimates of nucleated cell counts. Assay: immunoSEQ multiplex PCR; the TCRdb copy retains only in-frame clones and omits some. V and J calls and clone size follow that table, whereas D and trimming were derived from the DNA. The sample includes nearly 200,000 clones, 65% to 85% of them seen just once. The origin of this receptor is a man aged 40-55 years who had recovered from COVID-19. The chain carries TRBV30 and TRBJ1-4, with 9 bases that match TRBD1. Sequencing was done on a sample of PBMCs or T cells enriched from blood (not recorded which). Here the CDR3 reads CAWSAGTGLLKLFF. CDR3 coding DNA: TGTGCCTGGAGTGCCGGGACAGGGTTACTAAAACTGTTTTTT.